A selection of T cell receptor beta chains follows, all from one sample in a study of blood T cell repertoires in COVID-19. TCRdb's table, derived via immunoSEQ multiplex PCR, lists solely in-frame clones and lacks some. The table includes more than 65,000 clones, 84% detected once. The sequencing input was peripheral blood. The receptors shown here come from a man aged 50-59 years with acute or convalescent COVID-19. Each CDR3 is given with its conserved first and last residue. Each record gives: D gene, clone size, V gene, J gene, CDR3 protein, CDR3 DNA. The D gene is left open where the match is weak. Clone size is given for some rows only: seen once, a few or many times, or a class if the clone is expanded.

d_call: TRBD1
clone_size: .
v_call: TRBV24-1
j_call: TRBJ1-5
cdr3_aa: CATSDGTGTLQPQHF
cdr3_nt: TGTGCCACCAGTGACGGGACAGGGACCCTTCAGCCCCAGCATTTT

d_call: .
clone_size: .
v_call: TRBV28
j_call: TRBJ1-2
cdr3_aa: CASSAGPPANYGYTF
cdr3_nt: TGTGCCAGCAGTGCGGGACCGCCAGCTAACTATGGCTACACCTTC

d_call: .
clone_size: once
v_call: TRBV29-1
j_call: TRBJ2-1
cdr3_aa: CSVEPPSNEQFF
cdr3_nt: TGCAGCGTTGAACCCCCCTCCAATGAGCAGTTCTTC

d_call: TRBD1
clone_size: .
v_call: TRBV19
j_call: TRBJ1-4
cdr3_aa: CASSSPGQGKVKLFF
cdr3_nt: TGTGCCAGTAGTTCCCCGGGACAGGGAAAGGTAAAACTGTTTTTT

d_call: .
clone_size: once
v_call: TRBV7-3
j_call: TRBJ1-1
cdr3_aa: CASSARPDRVNTEAFF
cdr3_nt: TGTGCCAGCAGCGCCCGCCCGGACAGAGTGAACACTGAAGCTTTCTTT

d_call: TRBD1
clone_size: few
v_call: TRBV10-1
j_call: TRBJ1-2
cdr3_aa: CASSEWTGGGYGYTF
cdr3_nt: TGCGCCAGCAGTGAGTGGACAGGGGGCGGCTATGGCTACACCTTC

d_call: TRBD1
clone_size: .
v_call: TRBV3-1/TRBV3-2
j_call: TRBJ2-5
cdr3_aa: CASSRGQVQETQYF
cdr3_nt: TGTGCCAGCAGCCGTGGACAGGTCCAAGAGACCCAGTACTTC

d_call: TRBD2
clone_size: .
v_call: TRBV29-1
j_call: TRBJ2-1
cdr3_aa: CSVGRGSGRRSSYNEQFF
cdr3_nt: TGCAGCGTTGGGAGGGGCAGCGGGAGGCGTAGCTCCTACAATGAGCAGTTCTTC

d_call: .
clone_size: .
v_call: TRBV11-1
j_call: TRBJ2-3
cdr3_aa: CASSSSGYWDTQYF
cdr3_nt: TGTGCCAGCAGCTCCTCAGGGTATTGGGATACGCAGTATTTT

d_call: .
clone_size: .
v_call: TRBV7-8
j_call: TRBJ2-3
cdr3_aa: CASSPRGMSSTDTQYF
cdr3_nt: TGTGCCAGCAGCCCCAGGGGCATGAGTAGCACAGATACGCAGTATTTT

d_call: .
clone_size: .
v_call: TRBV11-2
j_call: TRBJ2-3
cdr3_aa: CASSLDFRTTASDTQYF
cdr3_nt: TGTGCCAGCAGCTTAGATTTCAGGACTACCGCCTCAGATACGCAGTATTTT

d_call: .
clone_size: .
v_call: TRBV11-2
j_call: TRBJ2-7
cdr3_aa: CASKQTGNYEQYF
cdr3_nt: TGTGCCAGCAAGCAGACCGGGAACTACGAGCAGTACTTC

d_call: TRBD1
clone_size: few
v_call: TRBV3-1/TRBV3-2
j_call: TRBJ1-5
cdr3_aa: CASSFGQGRMGNQPQHF
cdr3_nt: TGTGCCAGCAGCTTTGGACAGGGAAGAATGGGCAATCAGCCCCAGCATTTT

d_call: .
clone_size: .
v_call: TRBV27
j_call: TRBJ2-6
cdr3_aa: CASSLHRSGANVLTF
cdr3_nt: TGTGCCAGCAGTCTTCACAGGAGTGGGGCCAACGTCCTGACTTTC

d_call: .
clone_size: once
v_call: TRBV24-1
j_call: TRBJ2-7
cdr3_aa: CATSKGGGPSEQYF
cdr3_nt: TGTGCCACCAGTAAGGGGGGAGGGCCCTCCGAGCAGTACTTC

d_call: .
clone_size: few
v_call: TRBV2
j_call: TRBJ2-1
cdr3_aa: CASSEGGTSTNEQFF
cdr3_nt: TGTGCCAGCAGTGAAGGCGGAACGAGCACAAATGAGCAGTTCTTC

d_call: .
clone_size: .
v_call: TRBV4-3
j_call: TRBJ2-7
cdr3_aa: CASSQDYRHSNEQYF
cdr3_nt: TGCGCCAGCAGCCAAGATTACAGGCATTCGAACGAGCAGTACTTC

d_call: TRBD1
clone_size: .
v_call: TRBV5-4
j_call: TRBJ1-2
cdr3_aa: CASSFVGGSNYGYTF
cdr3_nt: TGTGCCAGCAGCTTTGTAGGGGGCTCTAACTATGGCTACACCTTC

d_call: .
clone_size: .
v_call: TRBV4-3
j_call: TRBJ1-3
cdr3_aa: CASSQGMSSGNTIYF
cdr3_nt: TGCGCCAGCAGCCAAGGCATGAGCTCTGGAAACACCATATATTTT

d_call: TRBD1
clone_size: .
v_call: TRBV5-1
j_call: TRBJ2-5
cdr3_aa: CASSLQGQGGETQYF
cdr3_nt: TGCGCCAGCAGCTTACAAGGACAGGGTGGCGAGACCCAGTACTTC

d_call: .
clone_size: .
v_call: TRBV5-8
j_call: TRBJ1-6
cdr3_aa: CASSSDSSYNSPLHF
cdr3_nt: TGTGCCAGCAGCTCGGACAGCTCCTATAATTCACCCCTCCACTTT

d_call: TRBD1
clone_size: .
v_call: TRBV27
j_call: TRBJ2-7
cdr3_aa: CASSPGQAYEQYF
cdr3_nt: TGTGCCAGCAGTCCGGGACAGGCCTACGAGCAGTACTTC

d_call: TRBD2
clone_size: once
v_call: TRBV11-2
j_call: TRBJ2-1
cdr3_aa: CASSLGASGLNEQFF
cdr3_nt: TGTGCCAGCAGCTTAGGGGCTAGCGGCCTCAATGAGCAGTTCTTC

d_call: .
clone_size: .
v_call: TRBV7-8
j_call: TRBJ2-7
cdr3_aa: CASSLSGVNSYEQYF
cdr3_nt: TGTGCCAGCAGCTTATCAGGGGTCAACTCCTACGAGCAGTACTTC

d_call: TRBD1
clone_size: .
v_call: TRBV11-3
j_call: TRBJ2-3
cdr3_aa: CASSFGQGVDTQYF
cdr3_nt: TGTGCCAGCAGCTTTGGCCAGGGGGTGGATACGCAGTATTTT

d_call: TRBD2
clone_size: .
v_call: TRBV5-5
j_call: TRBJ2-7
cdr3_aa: CASSYKLAGAYEQYF
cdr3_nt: TGTGCCAGCAGCTACAAACTAGCGGGAGCCTACGAGCAGTACTTC

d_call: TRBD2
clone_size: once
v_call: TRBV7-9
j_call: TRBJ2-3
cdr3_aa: CASSLSGGADTQYF
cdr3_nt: TGTGCCAGCAGCTTATCGGGAGGAGCAGATACGCAGTATTTT

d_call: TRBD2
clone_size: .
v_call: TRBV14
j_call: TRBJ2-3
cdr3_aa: CASSSRGLAIDTQYF
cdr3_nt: TGTGCCAGCAGCTCCCGGGGACTAGCTATAGATACGCAGTATTTT

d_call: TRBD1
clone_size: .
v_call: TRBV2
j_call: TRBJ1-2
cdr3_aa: CASRTGDGYTF
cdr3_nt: TGTGCCAGCCGGACAGGGGATGGCTACACCTTC

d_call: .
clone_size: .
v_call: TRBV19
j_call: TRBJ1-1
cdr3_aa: CASRPQGMNTEAFF
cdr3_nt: TGTGCCAGTAGGCCCCAGGGAATGAACACTGAAGCTTTCTTT

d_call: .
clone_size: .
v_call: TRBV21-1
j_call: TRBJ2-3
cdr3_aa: CASTPLVEATRTSADTQYF
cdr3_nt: TGTGCCAGCACCCCCTTGGTGGAAGCGACCAGGACTAGCGCGGATACGCAGTATTTT

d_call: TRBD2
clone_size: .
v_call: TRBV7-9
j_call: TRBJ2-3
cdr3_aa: CASSLELAVADTQYF
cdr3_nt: TGTGCCAGCAGCTTAGAACTAGCGGTGGCAGATACGCAGTATTTT

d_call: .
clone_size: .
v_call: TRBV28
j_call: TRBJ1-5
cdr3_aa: CASSGQGHGYSNQPQHF
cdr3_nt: TGTGCCAGCAGTGGGCAGGGACACGGATATAGCAATCAGCCCCAGCATTTT

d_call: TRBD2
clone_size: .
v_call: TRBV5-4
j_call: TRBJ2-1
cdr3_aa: CASSLAGASGSHEQFF
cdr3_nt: TGTGCCAGCAGCTTGGCCGGAGCTAGCGGGAGCCATGAGCAGTTCTTC

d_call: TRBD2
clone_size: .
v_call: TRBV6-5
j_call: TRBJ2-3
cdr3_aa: CASSQRGVTDTQYF
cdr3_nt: TGTGCCAGCAGTCAGCGGGGGGTCACAGATACGCAGTATTTT

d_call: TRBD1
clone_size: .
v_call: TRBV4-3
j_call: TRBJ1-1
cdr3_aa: CASSPTGGSLNTEAFF
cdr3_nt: TGCGCCAGCAGCCCCACAGGGGGCTCCCTGAACACTGAAGCTTTCTTT

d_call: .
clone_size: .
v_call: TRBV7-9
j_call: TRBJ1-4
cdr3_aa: CASSYRQNEKLFF
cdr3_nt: TGTGCCAGCAGCTATCGACAGAATGAAAAACTGTTTTTT

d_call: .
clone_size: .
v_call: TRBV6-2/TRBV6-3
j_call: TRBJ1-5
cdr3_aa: CASSYSGTSPPQHF
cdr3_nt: TGTGCCAGCAGTTACTCCGGGACTTCCCCTCCCCAGCATTTT

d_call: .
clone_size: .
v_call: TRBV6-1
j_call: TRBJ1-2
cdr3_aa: CASSESAGGYGYTF
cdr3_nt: TGTGCCAGCAGTGAAAGCGCCGGGGGTTATGGCTACACCTTC

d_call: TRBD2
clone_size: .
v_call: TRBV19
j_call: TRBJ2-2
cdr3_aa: CASSAGTSGSRTGELFF
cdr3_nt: TGTGCCAGTAGTGCCGGGACTAGCGGGAGTCGCACCGGGGAGCTGTTTTTT

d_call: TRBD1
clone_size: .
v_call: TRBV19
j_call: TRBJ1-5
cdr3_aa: CASSIDRGGNQPQHF
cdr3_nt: TGTGCCAGTAGTATCGACAGGGGTGGCAATCAGCCCCAGCATTTT